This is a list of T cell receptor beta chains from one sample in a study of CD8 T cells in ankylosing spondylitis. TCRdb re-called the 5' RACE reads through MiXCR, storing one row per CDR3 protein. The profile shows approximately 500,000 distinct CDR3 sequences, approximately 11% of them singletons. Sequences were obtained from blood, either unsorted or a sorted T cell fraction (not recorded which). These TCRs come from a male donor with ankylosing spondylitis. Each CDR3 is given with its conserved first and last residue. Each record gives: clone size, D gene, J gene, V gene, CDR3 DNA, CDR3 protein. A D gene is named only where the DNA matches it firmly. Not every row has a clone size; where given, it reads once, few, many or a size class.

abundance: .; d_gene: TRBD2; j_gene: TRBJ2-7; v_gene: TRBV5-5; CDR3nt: TGTGCCAGCAGCCCACGGGGGGGGCTTCAACTCGAGCAGTACTTC; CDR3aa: CASSPRGGLQLEQYF
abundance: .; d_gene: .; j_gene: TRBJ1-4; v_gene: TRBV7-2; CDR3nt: TGTGCCAGCAGCCCCGGGGGGCGTCATGAAAAACTGTTTTTT; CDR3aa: CASSPGGRHEKLFF
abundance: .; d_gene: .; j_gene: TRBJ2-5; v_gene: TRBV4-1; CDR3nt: TGCGCCAGCAGCCAGAGCCCGTCAGGGACCCAGTACTTC; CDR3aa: CASSQSPSGTQYF
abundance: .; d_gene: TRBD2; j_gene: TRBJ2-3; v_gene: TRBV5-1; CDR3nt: TGCGCCAGCAGGAAATTGACGGGAGGGCCCGAAGATACGCAGTATTTT; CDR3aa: CASRKLTGGPEDTQYF
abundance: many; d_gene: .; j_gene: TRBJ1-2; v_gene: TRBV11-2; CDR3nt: TGTGCCAGCAGCCCGGGACAAAGTTATGGCTACACCTTC; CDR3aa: CASSPGQSYGYTF
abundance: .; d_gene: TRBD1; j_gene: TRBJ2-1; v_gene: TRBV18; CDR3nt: TGTGCCAGCTCACCATGGGACAGCTCCTACAATGAGCAGTTCTTC; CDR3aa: CASSPWDSSYNEQFF
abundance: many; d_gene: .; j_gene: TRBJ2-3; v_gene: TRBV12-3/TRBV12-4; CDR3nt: TGTGCCAGCACCTCTGTTGCGGGGCACACAGATACGCAGTATTTT; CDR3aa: CASTSVAGHTDTQYF
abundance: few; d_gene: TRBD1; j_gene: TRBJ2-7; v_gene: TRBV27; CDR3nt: TGTGCCAGCAGTCCGTACTACAGGGGCGAGCAGTACTTC; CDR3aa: CASSPYYRGEQYF
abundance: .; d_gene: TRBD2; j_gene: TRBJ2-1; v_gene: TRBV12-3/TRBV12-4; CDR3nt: TGTGCCAGCAGTTCAAGTCGCGGGGGGGGGAGTAGTTACAATGAGCAGTTCTTC; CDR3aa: CASSSSRGGGSSYNEQFF
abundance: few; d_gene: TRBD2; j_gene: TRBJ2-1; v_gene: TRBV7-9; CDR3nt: TGTGCCAGCAGCCCACCGGGACTAGCGGGATACAATGAGCAGTTCTTC; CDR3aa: CASSPPGLAGYNEQFF
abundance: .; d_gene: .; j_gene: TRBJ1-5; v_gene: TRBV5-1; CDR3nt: TGCGCCAGCAGCTCCGAGGGATTACAGCCCCAGCATTTT; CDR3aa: CASSSEGLQPQHF
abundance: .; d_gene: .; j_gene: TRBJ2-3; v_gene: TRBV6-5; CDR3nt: TGTGCCAGCAGTACTCGCGAGAGCACAGATACGCAGTATTTT; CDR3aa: CASSTRESTDTQYF
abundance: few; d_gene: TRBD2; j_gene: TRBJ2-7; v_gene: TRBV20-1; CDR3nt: TGCAGTGCTATGACTAGCGGGAGGGCCTACGAGCAGTACTTC; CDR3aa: CSAMTSGRAYEQYF
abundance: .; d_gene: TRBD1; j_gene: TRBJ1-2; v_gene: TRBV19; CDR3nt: TGTGCCAGTAGTGGACATCAAACAGGGGGCGGCGGCTACACCTTC; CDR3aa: CASSGHQTGGGGYTF
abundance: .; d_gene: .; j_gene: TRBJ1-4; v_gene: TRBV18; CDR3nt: TGTGCCAGCTCGGGTGGAACGGACGAAAAACTGTTTTTT; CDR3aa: CASSGGTDEKLFF
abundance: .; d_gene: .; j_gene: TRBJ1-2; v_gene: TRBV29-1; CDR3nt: TGCAGCGTTACACAGGGAGCTGGCTACACCTTC; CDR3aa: CSVTQGAGYTF
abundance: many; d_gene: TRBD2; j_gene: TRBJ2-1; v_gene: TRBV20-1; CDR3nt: TGCAGTGCTAGGGTCGGGACTACCGAGAAGCAGTTCTTC; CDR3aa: CSARVGTTEKQFF
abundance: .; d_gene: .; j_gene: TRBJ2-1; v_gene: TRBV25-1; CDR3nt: TGTGCCAGCAGTGGCCGGGAAAGAGGGTACAATGAGCAGTTCTTC; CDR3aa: CASSGRERGYNEQFF
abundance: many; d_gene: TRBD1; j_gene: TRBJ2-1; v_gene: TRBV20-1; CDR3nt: TGCAGTGCTAGAAAACGGGACAGAGTAACCTACAATGAGCAGTTCTTC; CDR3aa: CSARKRDRVTYNEQFF
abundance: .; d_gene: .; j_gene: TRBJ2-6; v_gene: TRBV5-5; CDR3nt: TGTGCCAGCAGCTTGAGGGGGTTCTCTGGGGCCAACGTCCTGACTTTC; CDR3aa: CASSLRGFSGANVLTF
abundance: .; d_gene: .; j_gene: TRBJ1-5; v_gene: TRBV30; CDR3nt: TGTGCCTGGAGTGTCCGGACAAATAGCAATCAGCCCCAGCATTTT; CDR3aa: CAWSVRTNSNQPQHF
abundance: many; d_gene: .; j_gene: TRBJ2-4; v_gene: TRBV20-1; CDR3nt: TGCAGTGCTAGAGAGGGAAGAAACATTCAGTACTTC; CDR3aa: CSAREGRNIQYF
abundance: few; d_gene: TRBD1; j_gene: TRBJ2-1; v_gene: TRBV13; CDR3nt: TGTGCCAGCAGCATCGACAGGGCCAATGAGCAGTTCTTC; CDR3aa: CASSIDRANEQFF
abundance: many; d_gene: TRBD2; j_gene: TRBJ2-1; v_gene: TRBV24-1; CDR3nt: TGTGCCACCAGTGACCGGACTAGCGGGAGGTCCAAGGGGTCCTACAATGAGCAGTTCTTC; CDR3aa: CATSDRTSGRSKGSYNEQFF
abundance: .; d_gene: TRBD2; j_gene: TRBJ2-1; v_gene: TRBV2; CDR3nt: TGTGCCAGCAGAGCCAACCCCGGGACTAGTCCCAATGAGCAGTTCTTC; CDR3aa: CASRANPGTSPNEQFF
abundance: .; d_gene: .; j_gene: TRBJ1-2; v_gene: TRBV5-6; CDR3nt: TGTGCCAGCAGCTGGGAGGGGATCAGCTATGGCTACACCTTC; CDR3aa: CASSWEGISYGYTF
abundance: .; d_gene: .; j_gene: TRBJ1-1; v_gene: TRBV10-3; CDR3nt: TGTGCCATCAGTGGTTCAGGGATATTGAACACTGAAGCTTTCTTT; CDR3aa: CAISGSGILNTEAFF
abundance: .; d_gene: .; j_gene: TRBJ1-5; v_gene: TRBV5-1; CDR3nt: TGCGCCAGCAGCGCCGGTCTGACCAATCAGCCCCAGCATTTT; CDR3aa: CASSAGLTNQPQHF
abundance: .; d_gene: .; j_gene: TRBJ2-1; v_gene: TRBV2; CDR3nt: TGTGCCAGCAGTCTTCAAGCTCCTTCAGGGATTCTGACCTACAATGAGCAGTTCTTC; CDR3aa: CASSLQAPSGILTYNEQFF
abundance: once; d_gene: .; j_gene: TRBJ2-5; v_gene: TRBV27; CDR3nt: TGTGCCAGCGGCAACATCCAAGAGACCCAGTACTTC; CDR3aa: CASGNIQETQYF
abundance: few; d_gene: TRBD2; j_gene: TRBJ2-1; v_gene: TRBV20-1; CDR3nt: TGCAGTGCACCCGGGACTAGCGGGAGTGGGGAGCAGTTCTTC; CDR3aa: CSAPGTSGSGEQFF
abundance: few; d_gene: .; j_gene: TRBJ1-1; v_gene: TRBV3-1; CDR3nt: TGTGCCAGCAGCCAGGCCGGGACCGGCACTGAAGCTTTCTTT; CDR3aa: CASSQAGTGTEAFF
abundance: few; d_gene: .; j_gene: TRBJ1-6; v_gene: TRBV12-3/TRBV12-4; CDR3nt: TGTGCCAGCAGTTTACAGATCCTATCACCCCTCCACTTT; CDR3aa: CASSLQILSPLHF
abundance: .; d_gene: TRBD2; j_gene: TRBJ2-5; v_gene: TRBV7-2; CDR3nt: TGTGCCAGCAGCTTAGCGGGGAAGACTAGCGTGTTGGAGACCCAGTACTTC; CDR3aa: CASSLAGKTSVLETQYF
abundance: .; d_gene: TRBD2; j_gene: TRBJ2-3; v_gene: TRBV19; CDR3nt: TGTGCCAGTAAACCCCTAGCGGGAGGCTACACAGATACGCAGTATTTT; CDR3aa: CASKPLAGGYTDTQYF